A single sample gave rise to the 11 T cell receptor beta chains below, sequenced in a study of CD4 T cells in relation to SARS-CoV-2 and coronaviruses. No antigen has been assigned to these receptors. Before the COVID-19 pandemic, during about 2010-2018, CD4+ T cells were taken from unexposed donors. The cells were cultured for 10 days before CD4+ T cells were isolated. Using immunoSEQ multiplex PCR, the repertoire was profiled, and TCRdb retains in-frame clones only, with some absent. This sample has 15,000 to 18,000 clones, with roughly 72% found just once. Sequencing was performed on CD4+ T cells from PBMCs, cultured in vitro. The receptors stem from a human donor in good health.

V is TRBV30 and J is TRBJ1-4; D might be TRBD1 (5 bases). The CDR3 contains 15 residues. Trimming cost V 2 bases and J 8 bases, with 18 bases left between them. Germline lookup yields CDR1 GTSNPN and CDR2 SVGIG (reference sequence). CDR3 sequence (DNA): TGTGCCTGGAGTTTAGGGGCCTCACGAGGAGAAAAACTGTTTTTT. Translation gives CAWSLGASRGEKLFF.

This chain links TRBV28 with TRBJ2-5; D might be TRBD2 (6 bases). Germline V gives CDR1 MDHEN, CDR2 SYDVKM. V was shortened by 10 bases and J by 0 bases, with 12 bases between the two germline ends. CDR3 length: 13 amino acids. In DNA form, the CDR3 reads TGTGCCACCCTCCGGGGGAACCAAGAGACCCAGTACTTC. Translation: CATLRGNQETQYF.

The chain is built from TRBV10-3 and TRBJ1-5, with TRBD1 matching over 7 bases. V was clipped by 4 bases and J by 5 bases; unmatched bases: 5. The CDR3 is 14 amino acids. Germline CDR1 ENHRY, CDR2 SYGVKD. CDR3 sequence (DNA): TGTGCCATCAGTGGCCGGGACAGAGATCAGCCCCAGCATTTT. Encoded protein: CAISGRDRDQPQHF.

V gene TRBV10-1 combines with J gene TRBJ1-1; D uncertain. Trimming pared 4 bases from V and 0 bases from J, leaving 6 bases between. Germline V CDR1 and CDR2: WNHNN, SYGVQD (reference sequence). This CDR3 contains 13 residues. The CDR3 here is CASSGSLNTEAFF. As DNA, the CDR3 is TGCGCCAGCAGTGGCAGTTTGAACACTGAAGCTTTCTTT.

The J gene is TRBJ2-1, the V gene TRBV7-6, with 7 positions matching TRBD2. Per the germline V gene, CDR1 is SGHVS and CDR2 is FNYEAQ. The length of the CDR3 is 15 residues. V dropped 5 bases and J dropped 0; count of bases not matched to a gene: 4. For the CDR3, the DNA is TGTGCCAGCAGCCCGACTAGCCTCTCCTACAATGAGCAGTTCTTC. It yields the protein CASSPTSLSYNEQFF.

V and J are TRBV27 and TRBJ2-1, with 7 bases fitting TRBD1. With 7 bases clipped from V and 9 bases from J, the junction kept 3 bases outside the gene matches. The germline V gene has CDR1 MNHEY and CDR2 SMNVEV (reference sequence). The CDR3 is made up of 11 amino acids. CDR3 protein: CASTRGSEQFF. In DNA, the CDR3 is TGTGCCAGCACCAGGGGGAGTGAGCAGTTCTTC.

The sample holds one count of this clone. This chain links TRBV20-1 with TRBJ2-3; D gene unclear. CDR1 is DFQATT, CDR2 SNEGSKA, per germline (reference sequence). Deletions cut 7 bases from V and 1 base from J, with 3 bases between. This CDR3 is built from 10 residues. The CDR3 reads CSVRTDTQYF. The CDR3 region has the DNA TGCAGTGTCCGCACAGATACGCAGTATTTT.

This chain connects TRBV27 to TRBJ2-3; unclear D gene. Trimming removed 6 bases at V and 6 bases at J, with 13 bases between. Germline loops: CDR1 MNHEY, CDR2 SMNVEV (reference sequence). This CDR3 spans 13 amino acids. CDR3 nucleotides: TGTGCCAGCAGACCCATGGGATCGGATACGCAGTATTTT. Its protein is CASRPMGSDTQYF.

The chain combines TRBV19 with TRBJ2-3, with TRBD1 matching over 7 bases. V lost 6 bases to trimming and J lost 0 bases; unmatched junction nucleotides: 6. This CDR3 is 15 amino acids long. CDR1 LNHDA and CDR2 SQIVND come from the germline V gene (reference sequence). The chain's CDR3 is CASRATGASTDTQYF. The CDR3 bases are TGTGCCAGTAGGGCTACAGGGGCCAGCACAGATACGCAGTATTTT.

The chain links TRBV5-1 to TRBJ1-1, with 11 bases matching TRBD1. Germline values: CDR1 SGHRS, CDR2 YFSETQ. The CDR3 has 16 amino acids. The J segment lost 5 bases and the V segment lost 4 bases, leaving 10 bases of the junction unmatched. CDR3: CASSPGTGGYRTEAFF. The CDR3 coding sequence is TGCGCCAGCAGCCCGGGGACAGGGGGGTATAGGACTGAAGCTTTCTTT.

This clone was counted once. The chain joins TRBV19 to TRBJ2-2, with D possibly being TRBD2 (6 bases). Germline lookup yields CDR1 LNHDA and CDR2 SQIVND (reference sequence). The CDR3 loop spans 14 amino acids. Trimming pared 5 bases from V and 2 bases from J, leaving 9 bases between. The CDR3 nucleotides read TGTGCCAGTAGTCTTAGCGGCAACACCGGGGAGCTGTTTTTT. Amino acid sequence: CASSLSGNTGELFF.